The rows below give T cell receptor beta chains drawn from one sample of a study of cytomegalovirus exposure and HLA in healthy donors. The assay was immunoSEQ multiplex PCR, and TCRdb's table has in-frame clones only and misses some. This sample yields roughly 170,000 clones, of which roughly four fifths are seen a single time; around 2.8% belongs to the top ten. Source material: PBMCs. These receptors were collected from a young woman in good health and CMV-seropositive. Each CDR3 is given without its conserved first and last residue. D genes are given only for firm matches.

D gene	J gene	V gene	CDR3 protein
NA	TRBJ2-7	TRBV29-1	SVVQGGSSIYEQY
NA	TRBJ2-5	TRBV7-9	ASSFARQVGGETQY
TRBD2	TRBJ2-1	TRBV2	ASGSGGAIGEQF
NA	TRBJ1-2	TRBV5-6	ASSLPGANYGYT
TRBD2	TRBJ2-1	TRBV7-2	ASRPLAGAPNEQF
NA	TRBJ1-2	TRBV14	ASSPGHLYGYT
NA	TRBJ2-3	TRBV7-2	ASSPGADTQY
NA	TRBJ2-3	TRBV6-5	ASSIRGDTQY
TRBD1	TRBJ2-1	TRBV2	ASTGTGGNEQF
NA	TRBJ1-6	TRBV19	ASRTDISPSSSPLH
TRBD1	TRBJ2-7	TRBV19	ASTSSLDRGHEQY
TRBD1	TRBJ2-5	TRBV5-4	ASSRGTGRETQY
TRBD2	TRBJ2-2	TRBV27	ASSLEFMASGTGELF
NA	TRBJ1-2	TRBV7-9	ASSPPAARGSPGF